The present TCR beta chain was sequenced within a study of shared clonotypes between healthy human individuals. Turning to the study itself: The plates for each donor numbered three CD4 naive, three CD4 memory, two CD8 naive and one CD8 memory. Regarding the study as a whole: When compared with the clonotypes that were shared by all four sorted-subset donors, the non-shared clonotypes turned out to have lower generation probabilities.

The germline gives CDR1 MNHEY, CDR2 SMNVEV (reference sequence). V shed 0 bases and J shed 8 bases, with 8 bases lying between them. The CDR3 runs 13 residues. CD8 cells regarded as naive lacked CD45RO, were positively chosen for CCR7, and omitted terminally differentiated effector memory CD45RA+ cells. This clone was recorded once. Its antigen is unidentified. Using immunoSEQ multiplex PCR, the repertoire was profiled, and TCRdb retains in-frame clones only, with some absent. The sample shows 1.5 million to 2.5 million clones, roughly 95% of them seen only once. The chain recombines TRBV27 with TRBJ2-1; possibly TRBD2 for D (5 bases). The sequencing sample was made of naive CD8+ T cells sorted from blood. The receptor was derived from a man aged 18 to 30 in good health. CDR3 in amino acids: CASSLSLGDEQFF. DNA of the CDR3: TGTGCCAGCAGTTTATCGCTGGGAGATGAGCAGTTCTTC.